The 12 T cell receptor beta chains listed next were all sequenced from one sample in a study of blood T cell repertoires in COVID-19. The repertoire was sequenced with immunoSEQ multiplex PCR; TCRdb's copy has only in-frame clones and lacks some. The sample consists of about 140,000 clones, 70% to 90% of them appearing once. Material: peripheral blood. The origin of the receptors is a woman aged 60-75 years with acute or convalescent COVID-19.

The V call is TRBV19, the J call TRBJ1-2; TRBD1 is a possible D gene (6 bases). Trimming took off 7 bases at V and 2 bases at J, with 20 bases between the two ends. There are 16 residues in the CDR3. The germline CDR1 and CDR2 sequences are LNHDA and SQIVND (reference sequence). CDR3 amino acids: CASNGIRAGENYGYTF. The CDR3, as DNA: TGTGCCAGTAACGGTATCAGGGCAGGGGAGAACTATGGCTACACCTTC. Combining the CDR3 with reference TRBV19 and TRBJ1-2 gives the whole variable domain DGGITQSPKYLFRKEGQNVTLSCEQNLNHDAMYWYRQDPGQGLRLIYYSQIVNDFQKGDIAEGYSVSREKKESFPLTVTSAQKNPTAFYLCASNGIRAGENYGYTFGSGTRLTVV.

This sequence joins TRBV19 and TRBJ1-5; no definite D call. The CDR3 has 14 residues. Germline assignment: CDR1 LNHDA and CDR2 SQIVND (reference sequence). V shed 10 bases and J shed 2 bases, with 15 bases lying between them. The CDR3 reads CATTGPEGNQPQHF. The CDR3 coding sequence is TGTGCCACCACCGGACCGGAGGGCAATCAGCCCCAGCATTTT.

The chain is built from TRBV19 and TRBJ2-7; 7 bases match TRBD1. CDR1 and CDR2 from the germline V gene are LNHDA and SQIVND (reference sequence). The V gene end was trimmed by 5 bases and the J gene end by 2 bases; junction bases not matched to a gene: 6. There are 14 residues in the CDR3. The CDR3 DNA follows: TGTGCCAGTAGTGTAAACAGGGGCGCCTACGAGCAGTACTTC. Amino acid sequence: CASSVNRGAYEQYF.

The table lists this clone with a few counts. This chain joins TRBV4-1 and TRBJ1-1, with TRBD1 as a possible D gene (5 bases). The CDR3 is made up of 15 amino acids. Trimming stripped 3 bases from V and 5 bases from J, with 16 bases between. Germline loops: CDR1 MGHRA, CDR2 YSYEKL. This CDR3 is CASSHWRGGETEAFF. The CDR3 bases are TGCGCCAGCAGCCACTGGAGGGGAGGAGAAACTGAAGCTTTCTTT.

The chain is built from TRBV5-4 and TRBJ2-5, with a tentative D call TRBD1 (5 bases). CDR1 is SGHNT, CDR2 YYREEE, per germline (reference sequence). The V gene lost 4 bases and the J gene lost 5 bases, with 21 bases spanning the gap. This CDR3 has 16 amino acids. Written as DNA, the CDR3 is TGTGCCAGCAGCGACGCAGGGTCCCTCAGTAAGGAGACCCAGTACTTC. Protein sequence: CASSDAGSLSKETQYF.

The chain carries TRBV25-1 and TRBJ2-1, with no clear D. Germline values: CDR1 MGHDK, CDR2 SYGVNS. Between the trimmed V and J ends, which lost 3 bases and 7 bases, there was a span of 13 bases. This CDR3 comprises 14 residues. Here the CDR3 DNA reads TGTGCCAGCAGTGAGAGTTTTGTACGAAATGAGCAGTTCTTC. Translation: CASSESFVRNEQFF.

V usage is TRBV5-1 and J usage is TRBJ2-7; 8 bases are shared with TRBD2. J gave up 1 base and V 8 bases, and 8 bases lay outside the gene matches. The CDR3 contains 14 residues. The germline V gene encodes CDR1 SGHRS and CDR2 YFSETQ. CDR3 coding DNA: TGCGCCAGTCGGGCAGCGGGGGAGTCCTACGAGCAGTACTTC. Translated, it gives CASRAAGESYEQYF.

The V gene is TRBV27, the J gene TRBJ1-1; no firm D call. Deletions cut 7 bases from V and 2 bases from J, with 11 bases between. The CDR3 has 13 residues. Germline CDR1 reads MNHEY; CDR2 reads SMNVEV (reference sequence). This CDR3 is CASMDTGNTEAFF. CDR3 nucleotide sequence: TGTGCCAGCATGGATACGGGAAACACTGAAGCTTTCTTT.

The rearrangement uses TRBV2 and TRBJ1-3; possible D gene TRBD1, 5 bases. The CDR3 has 16 amino acids. Germline CDR1 SNHLY, CDR2 FYNNEI. Deletions cut 1 base from V and 0 bases from J, with 10 bases between. CDR3 DNA sequence: TGTGCCAGCAGTGAAGAACAGGTCTTCTCTGGAAACACCATATATTTT. Amino acids: CASSEEQVFSGNTIYF.

The CDR3 nucleotides read TGTGCCAGCAGTTTGGCTGGCAGGGCCTATAATTCACCCCTCCACTTT. It specifies CASSLAGRAYNSPLHF. The chain links TRBV28 to TRBJ1-6; maybe TRBD1 (5 bases). V dropped 3 bases and J dropped 2 bases, with 11 bases sitting between them. The CDR3 runs to 16 residues. Looked up from germline, CDR1 is MDHEN and CDR2 is SYDVKM.

The V call is TRBV7-3, the J call TRBJ1-1; D gene ambiguous. This CDR3 has 13 residues. V lost 5 bases to trimming and J lost 1 base, with 8 bases between them. Germline CDR1 and CDR2: SGHTA and FQGTGA. The CDR3 sequence is CASSLDKNTEAFF. As DNA, the CDR3 is TGTGCCAGCAGCCTCGACAAGAACACTGAAGCTTTCTTT.

The chain couples TRBV5-1 to TRBJ1-1; D remains ambiguous. Germline V lookup: CDR1 SGHRS, CDR2 YFSETQ. Trimming took 3 bases from V and 8 from J, leaving 14 bases between them. The CDR3 spans 13 residues. CDR3 sequence (DNA): TGCGCCAGCAGCTCGGAGACCGGGTCCGAAGCTTTCTTT. Its translation is CASSSETGSEAFF.